A single sample gave rise to the 5 T cell receptor beta chains below, sequenced in a study of cytomegalovirus exposure and HLA in healthy donors. The primer mix had 60 Vbeta and 13 Jbeta primers. Only in-frame clones appear in the TCRdb table, and some are missing; sequencing was by immunoSEQ multiplex PCR. Altogether roughly 98,000 clones are present, approximately 72% being singletons, with the ten largest covering 9.5% to 13%. Material: PBMCs. The source is a man between 18 and 29 years old in good health and CMV-seropositive.

The rearrangement uses TRBV28 and TRBJ2-5; 10 bases match TRBD2. V lost 4 bases and J lost 4; bases outside the gene matches: 9. Per germline, CDR1 MDHEN and CDR2 SYDVKM. There are 16 residues in the CDR3. The CDR3 DNA reads as TGTGCCAGCAGTTCCCGAGCGGGGGGGCCTCGAGAGACCCAGTACTTC. This translates into CASSSRAGGPRETQYF.

The chain links TRBV27 to TRBJ2-2; D not resolved. CDR3 length: 17 amino acids. V was cut by 1 base and J by 6 bases, with 18 bases left in between. From germline, CDR1 is MNHEY and CDR2 SMNVEV (reference sequence). CDR3 nucleotide sequence: TGTGCCAGCAGTTTATACGCGACTCCACGACCACCCGGGGAGCTGTTTTTT. Its protein is CASSLYATPRPPGELFF.

The genes are TRBV6-6 and TRBJ1-4; 11 bases map to TRBD1. V was clipped by 6 bases and J by 1 base; unmatched bases: 4. CDR3 length: 16 residues. The germline gives CDR1 MNHNY, CDR2 SVGAGI (reference sequence). CDR3 in DNA: TGTGCCAGCAGGGGACAGGGGGTCGGAACTAATGAAAAACTGTTTTTT. As protein: CASRGQGVGTNEKLFF.

This chain links TRBV5-1 with TRBJ1-1, with D unclear. The CDR3 extends over 13 amino acids. CDR1 is SGHRS, CDR2 YFSETQ, per germline. V lost 1 base and J lost 1, with 5 bases in between. The CDR3 nucleotides read TGCGCCAGCAGCTTGAACAAGAACACTGAAGCTTTCTTT. It translates to CASSLNKNTEAFF. Variable domain in full (rest from reference TRBV5-1 and TRBJ1-1): KAGVTQTPRYLIKTRGQQVTLSCSPISGHRSVSWYQQTPGQGLQFLFEYFSETQRNKGNFPGRFSGRQFSNSRSEMNVSTLELGDSALYLCASSLNKNTEAFFGQGTRLTVV.

The genes are TRBV2 and TRBJ2-7, with 8 bases matching TRBD1. CDR3 size: 14 residues. V lost 6 bases to trimming and J lost 0 bases; unmatched junction nucleotides: 4. CDR1 and CDR2 (germline): SNHLY, FYNNEI. The CDR3 protein is CASSPGQASYEQYF. CDR3 bases: TGTGCCAGCAGCCCGGGACAGGCCTCCTACGAGCAGTACTTC.